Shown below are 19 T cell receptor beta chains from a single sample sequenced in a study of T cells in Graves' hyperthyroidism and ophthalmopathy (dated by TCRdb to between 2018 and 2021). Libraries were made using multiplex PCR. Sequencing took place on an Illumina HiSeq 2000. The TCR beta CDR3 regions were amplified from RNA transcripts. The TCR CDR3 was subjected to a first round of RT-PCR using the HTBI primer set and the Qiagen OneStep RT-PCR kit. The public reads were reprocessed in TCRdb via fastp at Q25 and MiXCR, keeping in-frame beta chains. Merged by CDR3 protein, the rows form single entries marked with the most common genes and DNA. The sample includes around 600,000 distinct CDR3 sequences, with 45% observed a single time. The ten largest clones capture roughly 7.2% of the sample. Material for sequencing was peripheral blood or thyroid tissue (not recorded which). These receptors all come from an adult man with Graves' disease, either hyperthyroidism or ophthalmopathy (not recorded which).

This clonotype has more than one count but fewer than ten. The CDR3 region is CASSEAPRPNYGYTF. The CDR3 DNA sequence: TGTGCCAGCAGTGAAGCCCCCAGACCTAACTATGGCTACACCTTC. The gene calls are TRBV2 and TRBJ1-2; no reliable D call. CDR1 SNHLY and CDR2 FYNNEI come from the germline V gene. CDR3 length: 15 amino acids. The V gene lost 0 bases and the J gene lost 0 bases, with 8 bases spanning the gap.

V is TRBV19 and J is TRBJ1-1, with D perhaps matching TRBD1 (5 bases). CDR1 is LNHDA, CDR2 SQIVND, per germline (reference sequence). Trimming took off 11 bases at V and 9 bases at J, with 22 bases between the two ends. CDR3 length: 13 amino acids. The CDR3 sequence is CAWSVGDRNKAFF. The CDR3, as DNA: TGTGCCTGGAGTGTGGGGGATCGCAATAAAGCTTTCTTT.

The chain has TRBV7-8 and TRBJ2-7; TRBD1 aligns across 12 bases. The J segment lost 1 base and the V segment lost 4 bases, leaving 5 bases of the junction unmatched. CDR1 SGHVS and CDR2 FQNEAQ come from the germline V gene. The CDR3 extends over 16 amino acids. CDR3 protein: CASSSGQGASSYEQYF. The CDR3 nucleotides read TGTGCCAGCAGCTCGGGACAGGGGGCGAGTTCCTACGAGCAGTACTTC.

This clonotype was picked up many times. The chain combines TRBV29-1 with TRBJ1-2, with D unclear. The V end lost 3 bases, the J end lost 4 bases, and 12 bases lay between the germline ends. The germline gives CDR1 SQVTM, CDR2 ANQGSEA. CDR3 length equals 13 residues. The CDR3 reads CSVDSDRGYGYTF. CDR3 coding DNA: TGCAGCGTTGATTCGGACCGCGGCTATGGCTACACCTTC.

CDR3 amino acids: CASSVLPTGGNSPLHF. CDR3 DNA sequence: TGTGCCAGTAGTGTTCTCCCGACAGGGGGAAATTCACCCCTCCACTTT. The chain recombines TRBV19 with TRBJ1-6; 9 nucleotides agree with TRBD1. Germline V gene sequence: CDR1 LNHDA, CDR2 SQIVND (reference sequence). V lost 5 bases and J lost 7; bases outside the gene matches: 9. This CDR3 has 16 amino acids.

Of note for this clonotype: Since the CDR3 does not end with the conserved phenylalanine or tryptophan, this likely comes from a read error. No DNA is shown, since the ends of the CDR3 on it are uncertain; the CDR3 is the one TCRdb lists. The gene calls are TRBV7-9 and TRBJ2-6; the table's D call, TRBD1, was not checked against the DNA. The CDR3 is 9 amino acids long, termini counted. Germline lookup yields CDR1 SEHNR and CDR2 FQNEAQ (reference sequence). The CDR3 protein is CASRMTLNT.

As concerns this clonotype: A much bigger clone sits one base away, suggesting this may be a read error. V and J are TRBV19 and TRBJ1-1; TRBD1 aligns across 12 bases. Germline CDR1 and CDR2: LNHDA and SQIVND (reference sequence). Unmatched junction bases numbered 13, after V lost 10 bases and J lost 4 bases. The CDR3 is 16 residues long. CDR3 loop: CATSGGTGGAFTEAFF. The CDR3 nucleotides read TGTGCCACCAGTGGCGGGACAGGGGGCGCATTCACTGAAGCTTTCTTT.

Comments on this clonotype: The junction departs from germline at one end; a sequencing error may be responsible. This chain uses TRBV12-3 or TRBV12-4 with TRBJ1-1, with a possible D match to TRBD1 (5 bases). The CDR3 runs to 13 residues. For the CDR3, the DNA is TGTTCCAGCAGATCGGGACCAAACACTGAAGCTTTCTTT. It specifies CSSRSGPNTEAFF.

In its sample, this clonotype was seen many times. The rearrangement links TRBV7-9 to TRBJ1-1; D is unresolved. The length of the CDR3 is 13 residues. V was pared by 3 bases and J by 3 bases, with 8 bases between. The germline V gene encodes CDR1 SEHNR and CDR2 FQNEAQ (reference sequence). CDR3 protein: CASSFNPDTEAFF. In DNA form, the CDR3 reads TGTGCCAGCAGCTTTAATCCGGACACTGAAGCTTTCTTT.

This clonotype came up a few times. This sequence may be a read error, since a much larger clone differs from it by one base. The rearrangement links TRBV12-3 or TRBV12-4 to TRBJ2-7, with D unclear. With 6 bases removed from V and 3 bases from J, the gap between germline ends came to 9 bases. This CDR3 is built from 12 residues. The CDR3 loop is CASSFRNYEQYF. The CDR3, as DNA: TGTGCCAGCAGCTTCAGGAACTACGAGCAGTACTTC.

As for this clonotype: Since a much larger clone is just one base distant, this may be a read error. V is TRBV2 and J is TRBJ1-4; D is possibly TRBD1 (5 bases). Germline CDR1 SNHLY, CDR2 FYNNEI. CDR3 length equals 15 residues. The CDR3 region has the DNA TGTGCCGGCAGTGATCCGGGGTGGGACGGTGAAAAACTGTTTTTT. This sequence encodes CAGSDPGWDGEKLFF.

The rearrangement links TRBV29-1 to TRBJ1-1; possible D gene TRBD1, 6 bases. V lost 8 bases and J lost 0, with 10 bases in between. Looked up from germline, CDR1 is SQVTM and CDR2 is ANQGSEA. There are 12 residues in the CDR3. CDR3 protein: CSTGHMNTEAFF. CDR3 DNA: TGCAGCACGGGACACATGAACACTGAAGCTTTCTTT.

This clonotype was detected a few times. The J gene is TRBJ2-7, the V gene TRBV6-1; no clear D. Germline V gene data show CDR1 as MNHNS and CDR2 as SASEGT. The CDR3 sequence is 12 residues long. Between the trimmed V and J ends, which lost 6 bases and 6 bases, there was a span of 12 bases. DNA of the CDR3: TGTGCCAGCAGCGTCGGCGCTACCGAGCAGTACTTC. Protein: CASSVGATEQYF.

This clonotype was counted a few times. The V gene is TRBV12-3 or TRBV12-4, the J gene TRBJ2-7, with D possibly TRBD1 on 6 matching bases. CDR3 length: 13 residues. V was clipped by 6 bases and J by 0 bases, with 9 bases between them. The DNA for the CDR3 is TGTGCCAGCAGCCGACAGGTCTCCTACGAGCAGTACTTC. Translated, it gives CASSRQVSYEQYF.

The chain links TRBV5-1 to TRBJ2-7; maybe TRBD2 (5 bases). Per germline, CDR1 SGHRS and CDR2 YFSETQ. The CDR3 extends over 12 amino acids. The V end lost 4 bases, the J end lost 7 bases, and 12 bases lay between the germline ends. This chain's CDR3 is CASSPGWNEQYF. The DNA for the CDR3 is TGCGCCAGCAGCCCGGGGTGGAATGAGCAGTACTTC. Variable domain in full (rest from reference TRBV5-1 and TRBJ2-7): KAGVTQTPRYLIKTRGQQVTLSCSPISGHRSVSWYQQTPGQGLQFLFEYFSETQRNKGNFPGRFSGRQFSNSRSEMNVSTLELGDSALYLCASSPGWNEQYFGPGTRLTVT.

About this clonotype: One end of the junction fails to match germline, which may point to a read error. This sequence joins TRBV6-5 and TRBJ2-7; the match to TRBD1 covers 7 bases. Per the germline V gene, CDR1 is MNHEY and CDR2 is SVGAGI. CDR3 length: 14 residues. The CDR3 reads CASSYTAGTAEQHF. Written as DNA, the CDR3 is TGTGCCAGCAGTTACACCGCCGGGACAGCCGAGCAGCACTTC.

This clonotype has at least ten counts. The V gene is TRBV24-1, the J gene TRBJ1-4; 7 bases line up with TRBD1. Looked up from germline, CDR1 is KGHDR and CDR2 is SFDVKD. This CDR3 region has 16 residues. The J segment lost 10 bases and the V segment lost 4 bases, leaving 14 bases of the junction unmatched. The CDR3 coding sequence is TGTGCCACCAGTGACCGAAAGGGACAGTGGGGCGGAAAACTGTTTTTT. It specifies CATSDRKGQWGGKLFF.

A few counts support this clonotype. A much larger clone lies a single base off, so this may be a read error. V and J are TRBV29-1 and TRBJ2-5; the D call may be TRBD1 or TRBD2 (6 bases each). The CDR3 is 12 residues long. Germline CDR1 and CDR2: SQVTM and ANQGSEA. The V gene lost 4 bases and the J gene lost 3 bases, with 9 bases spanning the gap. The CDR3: CSVAGAEETQYF. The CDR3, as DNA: TGCAGCGTTGCGGGGGCGGAAGAGACCCAGTACTTC.

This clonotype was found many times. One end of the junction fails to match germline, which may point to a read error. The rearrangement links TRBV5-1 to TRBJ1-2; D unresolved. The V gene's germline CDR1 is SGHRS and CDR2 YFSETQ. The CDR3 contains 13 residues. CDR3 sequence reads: CASSLDGGYGYTF. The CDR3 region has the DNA TGTGCCAGCAGTTTGGACGGTGGCTATGGCTACACCTTC.